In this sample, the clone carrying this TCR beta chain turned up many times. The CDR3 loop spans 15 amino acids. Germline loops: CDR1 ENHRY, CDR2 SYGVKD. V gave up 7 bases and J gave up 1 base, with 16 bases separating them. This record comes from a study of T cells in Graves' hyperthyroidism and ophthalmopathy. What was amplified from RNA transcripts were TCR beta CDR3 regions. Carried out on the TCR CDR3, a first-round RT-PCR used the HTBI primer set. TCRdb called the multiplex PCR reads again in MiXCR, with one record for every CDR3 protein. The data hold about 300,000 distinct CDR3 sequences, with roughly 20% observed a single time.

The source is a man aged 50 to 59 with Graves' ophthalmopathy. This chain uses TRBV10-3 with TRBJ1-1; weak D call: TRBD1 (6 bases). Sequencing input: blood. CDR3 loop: CAIIVAGHRNTEAFF. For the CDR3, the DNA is TGTGCCATCATCGTGGCGGGACACCGGAACACTGAAGCTTTCTTT.